The 27 T cell receptor beta chains presented below share a single source sample, sequenced in a study of T-cell memory formation after mild COVID-19. TCRdb analysed the 5' RACE reads with MiXCR anew, one entry per CDR3 protein. In the table there are 300,000 to 350,000 distinct CDR3 sequences, about 13% of which are singletons. Input material: PBMCs or a T cell subset sorted from them (not recorded which). These receptors came from a man younger than 30 who had mild COVID-19 (a few samples of this study predate the infection). Cell type and time point are not known.

The chain uses TRBV7-9 and TRBJ2-1; 9 bases match TRBD1. Trimming removed 5 bases from V and 8 bases from J; junction bases left unmatched: 13. Germline CDR1 reads SEHNR; CDR2 reads FQNEAQ (reference sequence). The CDR3 loop spans 16 amino acids. The chain's CDR3 is CASSPPRDREIDEQFF. As DNA, the CDR3 is TGTGCCAGCAGCCCCCCCCGGGACAGGGAAATAGATGAGCAGTTCTTC.

This clonotype was detected only a few times. V usage is TRBV4-1 and J usage is TRBJ1-1; D may be TRBD1 (5 bases). There are 16 residues in the CDR3. The germline V gene has CDR1 MGHRA and CDR2 YSYEKL. Deletions cut 4 bases from V and 3 bases from J, with 18 bases between. CDR3 DNA sequence: TGCGCCAGCAGCCTCATATGGGGTGGGGGTTACACTGAAGCTTTCTTT. This encodes CASSLIWGGGYTEAFF.

A note on this clonotype: Compared with germline, one end of the junction differs, possibly owing to a read error. The V gene is TRBV5-6, the J gene TRBJ2-5; 12 positions agree with TRBD2. Germline lookup yields CDR1 SGHDT and CDR2 YYEEEE. The CDR3 totals 11 residues. The CDR3 is CASSLGLAGEF. The CDR3 DNA reads TGTGCCAGCAGCTTGGGACTAGCGGGGGAGTTC.

This rearrangement joins TRBV24-1 to TRBJ2-2, with a possible D match to TRBD2 (6 bases). Trimming cost V 3 bases and J 6 bases, with 16 bases left between them. CDR1 is KGHDR, CDR2 SFDVKD, per germline. CDR3 length: 16 residues. CDR3 region: CATSDRGTGTAGELFF. CDR3 sequence (DNA): TGTGCCACCAGTGATCGCGGGACGGGGACCGCCGGGGAGCTGTTTTTT.

This clonotype was seen only a few times. The chain couples TRBV7-9 to TRBJ2-5, with D possibly being TRBD1 (5 bases). V was cut by 7 bases and J by 5 bases, with 11 bases left in between. This CDR3 comprises 12 residues. Germline lookup yields CDR1 SEHNR and CDR2 FQNEAQ (reference sequence). The CDR3 nucleotides are TGTGCCAGCACCTTTGGGGCGGAGACCCAGTACTTC. Residues: CASTFGAETQYF.

This clonotype was detected a few times. The rearrangement links TRBV6-5 to TRBJ2-3; 12 bases map to TRBD2. Per germline, CDR1 MNHEY and CDR2 SVGAGI. J gave up 4 bases and V 6 bases, and 11 bases lay outside the gene matches. This CDR3 comprises 17 residues. The CDR3 DNA is TGTGCCAGCAGGGAGCTAGCGGGGGGGCCGGTGGCAGATACGCAGTATTTT. It is translated as CASRELAGGPVADTQYF.

The CDR3 spells CASSYPTLFRMNTEAFF. CDR3 in DNA: TGTGCCAGCAGTTACCCCACCCTCTTTCGTATGAACACTGAAGCTTTCTTT. This chain uses TRBV6-2 or TRBV6-3 with TRBJ1-1; D is undetermined. The CDR3 is made up of 17 amino acids. The ends were cut back, 2 bases at V and 0 bases at J, with 16 bases in the middle. The V gene's germline CDR1 is MNHEY and CDR2 SVGEGT.

This chain links TRBV3-1 with TRBJ2-2, with D uncertain. The CDR3 consists of 14 residues. Trimming removed 1 base at V and 9 bases at J, with 12 bases between. Per germline, CDR1 LGHDT and CDR2 YNNKEL (reference sequence). This CDR3 reads CASSQGSGVRELFF. CDR3 nucleotide sequence: TGTGCCAGCAGCCAAGGCAGTGGCGTTCGGGAGCTGTTTTTT. Variable domain in full (rest from reference TRBV3-1 and TRBJ2-2): DTAVSQTPKYLVTQMGNDKSIKCEQNLGHDTMYWYKQDSKKFLKIMFSYNNKELIINETVPNRFSPKSPDKAHLNLHINSLELGDSAVYFCASSQGSGVRELFFGEGSRLTVL.

This clonotype was counted only a few times. The chain is built from TRBV5-6 and TRBJ2-7; maybe TRBD1 (6 bases). Germline V gene lookup returns CDR1 SGHDT and CDR2 YYEEEE. V gave up 7 bases and J gave up 6 bases, with 20 bases separating them. This CDR3 comprises 14 residues. In DNA, the CDR3 is TGTGCCAGCGCGAATACAGGGTTGTCGAGCGAGCAGTACGTC. Amino acids: CASANTGLSSEQYV.

This clonotype was seen a handful of times. The CDR3: CASSPSGGYLYNEQFF. In nucleotides, the CDR3 is TGTGCCAGCAGCCCTAGCGGGGGTTACCTATACAATGAGCAGTTCTTC. V and J are TRBV5-4 and TRBJ2-1; TRBD2 agrees at 10 bases. V shed 4 bases, J shed 4 bases, and the junction held 8 bases outside the gene matches. The CDR3 is 16 residues long. The germline V gene has CDR1 SGHNT and CDR2 YYREEE (reference sequence).

The chain recombines TRBV15 with TRBJ2-7; possibly TRBD1 or TRBD2 for D (5 bases each). Germline loops: CDR1 LNHNV, CDR2 YYDKDF (reference sequence). V was clipped by 1 base and J by 6 bases, with 13 bases between them. The CDR3 is 14 amino acids. This chain's CDR3 is CATSRAGTVSEQYF. The CDR3 DNA reads TGTGCCACCAGCAGAGCCGGGACGGTCTCCGAGCAGTACTTC.

The chain is built from TRBV27 and TRBJ1-1; D not certain. The CDR3 has 13 residues. Germline V gene lookup returns CDR1 MNHEY and CDR2 SMNVEV (reference sequence). The germline V and J ends were trimmed by 2 bases and 5 bases, with 9 bases remaining between them. The CDR3 sequence: CASSLVLETEAFF. The CDR3 DNA follows: TGTGCCAGCAGTTTAGTCCTGGAAACTGAAGCTTTCTTT.

This clonotype was counted only a few times. The CDR3 DNA reads TGTGCCAGCAGCTTCCAGGGGGCTGTCAGCACTGAAGCTTTCTTT. It yields the protein CASSFQGAVSTEAFF. The V and J genes are TRBV11-1 and TRBJ1-1; TRBD1 agrees at 8 bases. From germline, CDR1 is SGHAT and CDR2 FQDESV (reference sequence). J lost 4 bases, V lost 3 bases, and 7 bases had no gene match. The CDR3 runs 15 residues.

This clonotype turned up a few times. The V gene is TRBV3-1, the J gene TRBJ2-5; D gene ambiguous. CDR3 length: 15 residues. The germline V and J ends were trimmed by 0 bases and 4 bases, with 12 bases remaining between them. Germline values: CDR1 LGHDT, CDR2 YNNKEL (reference sequence). The CDR3 sequence is CASSQDRRYRETQYF. Here the CDR3 DNA reads TGTGCCAGCAGCCAAGATCGCCGTTATCGAGAGACCCAGTACTTC.

The chain joins TRBV3-1 to TRBJ2-5, with a possible D match to TRBD2 (6 bases). Germline V gives CDR1 LGHDT, CDR2 YNNKEL (reference sequence). Trimming pared 1 base from V and 5 bases from J, leaving 14 bases between. The CDR3 sequence is 15 residues long. CDR3 protein: CASSQGWGRGETQYF. DNA for the CDR3: TGTGCCAGCAGCCAAGGATGGGGCCGGGGGGAGACCCAGTACTTC.

The chain couples TRBV12-3 or TRBV12-4 to TRBJ2-3, with D unclear. The CDR3 spans 13 residues. V was cut by 2 bases and J by 6 bases, with 9 bases left in between. Here the CDR3 DNA reads TGTGCCAGCAGTTTATTCGTCTTGGATACGCAGTATTTT. It yields the protein CASSLFVLDTQYF.

The chain recombines TRBV28 with TRBJ1-6; 8 bases agree with TRBD1. Germline CDR1 and CDR2: MDHEN and SYDVKM. J was trimmed by 0 bases and V by 4 bases; bases with no gene match: 14. This CDR3 has 20 amino acids. CDR3 protein: CASSSETGVEVHSYNSPLHF. The CDR3 DNA sequence: TGTGCCAGCAGTTCCGAGACAGGGGTTGAGGTCCACTCCTATAATTCACCCCTCCACTTT.

The CDR3 region is CASSATSGTENTGELFF. In DNA form, the CDR3 reads TGTGCCAGCAGCGCCACCTCCGGGACAGAGAACACCGGGGAGCTGTTTTTT. The gene calls are TRBV6-7 and TRBJ2-2; 7 nucleotides match TRBD1. TRBV6-7 is identified as an open reading frame with a role that is uncertain. The CDR3 extends over 17 amino acids. The junction had 11 bases not matched to a gene; V was cut back by 6 bases and J by 1 base.

V gene TRBV18 combines with J gene TRBJ2-7, with TRBD2 matching 11 bases. The CDR3 sequence is 14 residues long. The V and J ends lost 1 base and 6 bases, in that order; junction bases with no gene match: 2. Germline CDR1 and CDR2: KGHSH and LQKENI. CDR3 in DNA: TGTGCCAGCTCACCACTAGCGGGGGGGAGCGAGCAGTACTTC. As protein: CASSPLAGGSEQYF. The whole variable domain, filled in from reference TRBV18 and TRBJ2-7, reads NAGVMQNPRHLVRRRGQEARLRCSPMKGHSHVYWYRQLPEEGLKFMVYLQKENIIDESGMPKERFSAEFPKEGPSILRIQQVVRGDSAAYFCASSPLAGGSEQYFGPGTRLTVT.

The table lists this clonotype with a few counts. The chain is built from TRBV11-3 and TRBJ1-2, with a weak D call TRBD1 (5 bases). CDR1 and CDR2 (germline): SGHNT, YENEEA. The CDR3 runs to 15 residues. The V and J ends lost 11 bases and 0 bases respectively, with 19 bases between them. CDR3 bases: TGTGCCGGCCAGACGGAGGGACCCACTAACTATGGCTACACCTTC. Protein product: CAGQTEGPTNYGYTF.

The chain combines TRBV6-5 with TRBJ2-3, with D tentatively TRBD2 (6 bases). The CDR3 has 16 amino acids. V shed 3 bases and J shed 0 bases, with 13 bases lying between them. Germline V CDR1 and CDR2: MNHEY, SVGAGI. The CDR3 is CASSYGREPSTDTQYF. In nucleotides, the CDR3 is TGTGCCAGCAGTTATGGGCGGGAACCGAGCACAGATACGCAGTATTTT.

The chain combines TRBV19 with TRBJ2-5; a possible D gene is TRBD2 (6 bases). This CDR3 is 16 amino acids long. The V end was cut by 3 bases, the J end by 4 bases, with 18 bases between. In germline, CDR1 is LNHDA, CDR2 SQIVND (reference sequence). The CDR3 spells CASSIYGSPLGETQYF. The CDR3 region has the DNA TGTGCCAGTAGTATTTACGGGAGCCCCCTAGGAGAGACCCAGTACTTC.

This clonotype was counted between two and nine times. The chain links TRBV6-5 to TRBJ1-1; D remains ambiguous. Germline CDR1 and CDR2: MNHEY and SVGAGI. The CDR3 is 13 residues long. Trimming took 8 bases from V and 4 from J, leaving 14 bases between them. The CDR3 region has the DNA TGTGCCAGCCGTTGGGCAATTGGCACTGAAGCTTTCTTT. This codes for CASRWAIGTEAFF.

The gene calls are TRBV11-1 and TRBJ2-5; TRBD2 might be the D (5 bases). Germline V gene lookup returns CDR1 SGHAT and CDR2 FQDESV (reference sequence). The V end was cut by 4 bases, the J end by 5 bases, with 14 bases between. The CDR3 is 14 residues long. The CDR3 DNA reads TGTGCCAGCAGCTCCGGGATGAGAGACGAGACCCAGTACTTC. Translating gives CASSSGMRDETQYF.

The gene calls are TRBV18 and TRBJ1-1, with TRBD1 as a possible D gene (6 bases). The length of the CDR3 is 13 residues. V was pared by 2 bases and J by 5 bases, with 9 bases between. Germline values: CDR1 KGHSH, CDR2 LQKENI. This CDR3 reads CASSPVGATEAFF. In DNA form, the CDR3 reads TGTGCCAGCTCACCAGTGGGGGCGACTGAAGCTTTCTTT.

This clonotype was counted at least ten times. V and J are TRBV19 and TRBJ2-3; no reliable D call. V shed 6 bases and J shed 10 bases, with 14 bases lying between them. The CDR3 is 12 residues long. Per the germline V gene, CDR1 is LNHDA and CDR2 is SQIVND (reference sequence). Written as DNA, the CDR3 is TGTGCCAGTAGGATCGATCCGGGCCCGCAGTATTTT. This encodes CASRIDPGPQYF. Full variable domain (remainder filled in from reference TRBV19 and TRBJ2-3): DGGITQSPKYLFRKEGQNVTLSCEQNLNHDAMYWYRQDPGQGLRLIYYSQIVNDFQKGDIAEGYSVSREKKESFPLTVTSAQKNPTAFYLCASRIDPGPQYFGPGTRLTVL.

J is TRBJ2-1 and V is TRBV5-1; D is undetermined. The CDR3 extends over 15 amino acids. Germline-derived CDR1 and CDR2 are SGHRS and YFSETQ. V gave up 9 bases and J gave up 0 bases, with 16 bases separating them. Here the CDR3 reads CATSATLSSYNEQFF. The CDR3 region has the DNA TGCGCCACCTCAGCGACCCTCAGCTCCTACAATGAGCAGTTCTTC.